This is a list of T cell receptor beta chains from one sample in a study of blood T cell repertoires in COVID-19. Produced via immunoSEQ multiplex PCR; TCRdb's table is partial and in-frame only. The top ten hold less than 2% of the sample, which has about 180,000 clones, 80% to 90% seen once. The specimen was peripheral blood. Receptors were obtained from a man aged 18-30 years who had recovered from COVID-19. The CDR3 runs from the conserved cysteine through the conserved F or W. The order of the fields is V gene, clone size, D gene, J gene, CDR3 length, CDR3 DNA, CDR3 protein. A D gene is named only where the DNA matches it firmly. Part of the rows lack a size; the others show once, few, many or a class for expanded clones.

V gene: TRBV18; clone size: once; D gene: TRBD1; J gene: TRBJ2-4; CDR3 length: 17; CDR3 DNA: TGTGCCAGCTCACCCTGGACAGGGATGGGGGCCAAAAACATTCAGTACTTC; CDR3 protein: CASSPWTGMGAKNIQYF
V gene: TRBV29-1; clone size: few; D gene: .; J gene: TRBJ1-5; CDR3 length: 13; CDR3 DNA: TGCAGCGTAGCTCCGGGACACAATCAGCCCCAGCATTTT; CDR3 protein: CSVAPGHNQPQHF
V gene: TRBV12-3/TRBV12-4; clone size: .; D gene: .; J gene: TRBJ2-7; CDR3 length: 13; CDR3 DNA: TGTGCCAGCGGCGGGACAGACTCCTACGAGCAGTACTTC; CDR3 protein: CASGGTDSYEQYF
V gene: TRBV6-5; clone size: .; D gene: TRBD2; J gene: TRBJ2-3; CDR3 length: 16; CDR3 DNA: TGTGCCAGCAGTTCTAAGCGCGGGAGGGCGACAGATACGCAGTATTTT; CDR3 protein: CASSSKRGRATDTQYF
V gene: TRBV18; clone size: .; D gene: .; J gene: TRBJ1-2; CDR3 length: 14; CDR3 DNA: TGTGCCAGCTCACCAATCGACCGGGGAGAGGGCTACACCTTC; CDR3 protein: CASSPIDRGEGYTF
V gene: TRBV5-6; clone size: .; D gene: TRBD1; J gene: TRBJ1-1; CDR3 length: 14; CDR3 DNA: TGTGCCAGCAGCTTGGGACAGGGGTTCGGGCAAGCTTTCTTT; CDR3 protein: CASSLGQGFGQAFF
V gene: TRBV19; clone size: .; D gene: TRBD1; J gene: TRBJ2-7; CDR3 length: 13; CDR3 DNA: TGTGCCAGTAAAGACAGGGGATCCTACGAGCAGTACTTC; CDR3 protein: CASKDRGSYEQYF
V gene: TRBV5-1; clone size: .; D gene: TRBD1; J gene: TRBJ1-2; CDR3 length: 15; CDR3 DNA: TGCGCCAGCAGCTTGGGGGACAGGGGGCGGGATGGCTACACCTTC; CDR3 protein: CASSLGDRGRDGYTF
V gene: TRBV7-3; clone size: .; D gene: .; J gene: TRBJ2-4; CDR3 length: 15; CDR3 DNA: TGTGCCAGCAGCTTTAGACATAACGCCAAAAACATTCAGTACTTC; CDR3 protein: CASSFRHNAKNIQYF
V gene: TRBV10-3; clone size: .; D gene: .; J gene: TRBJ1-2; CDR3 length: 14; CDR3 DNA: TGTGCCATCAGTGATCAGGGGTCTAACTATGGCTACACCTTC; CDR3 protein: CAISDQGSNYGYTF
V gene: TRBV29-1; clone size: few; D gene: .; J gene: TRBJ1-2; CDR3 length: 12; CDR3 DNA: TGCAGCGTTGAAGATCTGGCCCCATTTCCCACCTTC; CDR3 protein: CSVEDLAPFPTF